This T cell receptor beta chain was recovered during a study of early T cells in non-severe SARS-CoV-2 infection. The CDR3 extends over 16 amino acids. V shed 6 bases and J 0 bases; nucleotides not matched to a gene: 4. This clonotype was recorded a few times. MiXCR, applied by TCRdb to the 5' RACE reads, yields one record per CDR3 protein. The data hold approximately 67,000 distinct CDR3 sequences, with approximately 9% observed a single time. The clonotype was recovered from an adult who was a healthcare worker with PCR-confirmed SARS-CoV-2 infection or an uninfected control (not recorded which). Sequenced material: whole blood. The rearrangement joins TRBV12-3 or TRBV12-4 to TRBJ2-3; 12 positions agree with TRBD2. The CDR3 sequence is CASSLAGGHSTDTQYF. CDR3 DNA sequence: TGTGCCAGCAGCCTAGCGGGAGGGCATAGCACAGATACGCAGTATTTT.